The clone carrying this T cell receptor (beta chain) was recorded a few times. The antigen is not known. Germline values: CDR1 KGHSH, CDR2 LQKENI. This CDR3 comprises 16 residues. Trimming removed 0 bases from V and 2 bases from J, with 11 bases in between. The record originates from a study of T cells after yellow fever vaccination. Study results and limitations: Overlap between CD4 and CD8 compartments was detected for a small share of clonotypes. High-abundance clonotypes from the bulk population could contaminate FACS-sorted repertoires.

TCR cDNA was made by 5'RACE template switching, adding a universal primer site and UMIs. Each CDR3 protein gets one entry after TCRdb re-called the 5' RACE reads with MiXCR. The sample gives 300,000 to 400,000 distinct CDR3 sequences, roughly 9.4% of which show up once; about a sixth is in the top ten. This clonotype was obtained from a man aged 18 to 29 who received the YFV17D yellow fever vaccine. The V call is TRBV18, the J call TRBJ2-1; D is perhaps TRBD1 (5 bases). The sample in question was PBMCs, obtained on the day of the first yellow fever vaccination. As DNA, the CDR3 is TGTGCCAGCTCACCACCACACCGACAGACCTACAATGAGCAGTTCTTC. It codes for CASSPPHRQTYNEQFF.